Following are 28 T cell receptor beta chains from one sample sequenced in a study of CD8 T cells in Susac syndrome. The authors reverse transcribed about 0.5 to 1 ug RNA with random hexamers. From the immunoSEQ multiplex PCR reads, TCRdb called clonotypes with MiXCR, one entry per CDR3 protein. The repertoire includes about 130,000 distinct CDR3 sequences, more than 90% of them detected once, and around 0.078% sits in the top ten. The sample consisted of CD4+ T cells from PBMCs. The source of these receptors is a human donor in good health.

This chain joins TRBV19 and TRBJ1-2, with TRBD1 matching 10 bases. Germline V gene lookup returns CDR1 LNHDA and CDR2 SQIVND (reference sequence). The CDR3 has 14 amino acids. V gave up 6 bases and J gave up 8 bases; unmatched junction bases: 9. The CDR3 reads CASRLPGQGNGYTF. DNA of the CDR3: TGTGCCAGTAGGTTACCGGGACAGGGGAACGGCTACACCTTC.

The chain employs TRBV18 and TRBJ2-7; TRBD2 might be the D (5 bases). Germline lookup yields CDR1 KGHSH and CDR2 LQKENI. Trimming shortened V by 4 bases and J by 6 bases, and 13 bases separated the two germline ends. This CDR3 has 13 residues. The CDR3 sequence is CASSQDLGGEQYF. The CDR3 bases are TGTGCCAGCTCACAAGACCTAGGAGGCGAGCAGTACTTC.

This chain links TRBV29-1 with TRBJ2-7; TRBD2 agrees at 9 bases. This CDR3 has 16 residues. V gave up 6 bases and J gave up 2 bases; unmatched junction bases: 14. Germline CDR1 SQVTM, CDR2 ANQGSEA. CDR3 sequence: CSVATPFSGRAYEQYF. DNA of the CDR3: TGCAGCGTCGCTACCCCATTTAGCGGGAGAGCCTACGAGCAGTACTTC.

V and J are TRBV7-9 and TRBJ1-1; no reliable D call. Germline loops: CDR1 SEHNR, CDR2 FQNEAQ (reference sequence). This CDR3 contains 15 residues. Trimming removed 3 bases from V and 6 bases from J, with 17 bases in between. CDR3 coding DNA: TGTGCCAGCAGCTTTATGGAGGCAGTTAAGCCTGAAGCTTTCTTT. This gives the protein CASSFMEAVKPEAFF.

CDR3 protein: CAWSVISGFTGELFF. The CDR3 DNA is TGTGCCTGGAGTGTTATATCGGGATTCACCGGGGAGCTGTTTTTT. V and J are TRBV30 and TRBJ2-2; perhaps TRBD2 as D (5 bases). V shed 0 bases and J shed 4 bases, with 12 bases lying between them. This CDR3 has 15 amino acids. Germline-derived CDR1 and CDR2 are GTSNPN and SVGIG (reference sequence).

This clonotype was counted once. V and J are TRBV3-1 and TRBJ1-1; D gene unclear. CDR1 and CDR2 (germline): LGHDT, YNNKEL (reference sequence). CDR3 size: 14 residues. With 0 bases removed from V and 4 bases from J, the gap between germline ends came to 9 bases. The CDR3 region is CASSQELTGTEAFF. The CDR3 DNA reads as TGTGCCAGCAGCCAAGAGTTGACGGGCACTGAAGCTTTCTTT.

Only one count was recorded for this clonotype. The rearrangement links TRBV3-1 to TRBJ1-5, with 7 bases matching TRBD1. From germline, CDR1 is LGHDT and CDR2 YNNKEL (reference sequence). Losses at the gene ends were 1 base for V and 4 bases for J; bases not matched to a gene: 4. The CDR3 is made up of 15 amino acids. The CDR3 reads CASSQADRPNQPQHF. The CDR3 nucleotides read TGTGCCAGCAGCCAAGCGGACAGGCCAAATCAGCCCCAGCATTTT. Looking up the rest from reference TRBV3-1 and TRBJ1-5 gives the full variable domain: DTAVSQTPKYLVTQMGNDKSIKCEQNLGHDTMYWYKQDSKKFLKIMFSYNNKELIINETVPNRFSPKSPDKAHLNLHINSLELGDSAVYFCASSQADRPNQPQHFGDGTRLSIL.

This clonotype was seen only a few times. The CDR3 is CASSLHETQYF. The CDR3 region has the DNA TGTGCCAGCAGCCTGCATGAGACCCAGTACTTC. The chain is built from TRBV7-2 and TRBJ2-5; D not certain. Germline V gene lookup returns CDR1 SGHTA and CDR2 FQGNSA. V gave up 5 bases and J gave up 5 bases, with 6 bases separating them. The CDR3 consists of 11 residues.

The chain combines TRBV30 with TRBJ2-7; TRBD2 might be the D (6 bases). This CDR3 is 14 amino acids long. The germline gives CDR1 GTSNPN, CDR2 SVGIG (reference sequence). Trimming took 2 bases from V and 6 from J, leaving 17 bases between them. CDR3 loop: CAWSTIAESAEQYF. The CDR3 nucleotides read TGTGCCTGGAGTACTATAGCGGAGTCCGCCGAGCAGTACTTC.

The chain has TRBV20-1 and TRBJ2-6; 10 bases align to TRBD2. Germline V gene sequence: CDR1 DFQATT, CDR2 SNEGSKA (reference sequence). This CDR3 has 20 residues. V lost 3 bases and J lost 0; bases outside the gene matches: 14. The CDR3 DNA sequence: TGCAGTGCTAGGGCTCCGTTGGCTAGCGGGAGAGTCTCTGGGGCCAACGTCCTGACTTTC. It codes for CSARAPLASGRVSGANVLTF.

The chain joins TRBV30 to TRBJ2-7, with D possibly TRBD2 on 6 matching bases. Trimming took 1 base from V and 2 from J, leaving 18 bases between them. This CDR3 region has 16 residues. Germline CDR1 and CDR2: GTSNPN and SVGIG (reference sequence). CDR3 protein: CAWSGRPGTSTYEQYF. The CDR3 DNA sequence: TGTGCCTGGAGTGGAAGACCCGGGACTTCGACCTACGAGCAGTACTTC. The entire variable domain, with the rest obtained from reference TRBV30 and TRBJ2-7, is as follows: SQTIHQWPATLVQPVGSPLSLECTVEGTSNPNLYWYRQAAGRGLQLLFYSVGIGQISSEVPQNLSASRPQDRQFILSSKKLLLSDSGFYLCAWSGRPGTSTYEQYFGPGTRLTVT.

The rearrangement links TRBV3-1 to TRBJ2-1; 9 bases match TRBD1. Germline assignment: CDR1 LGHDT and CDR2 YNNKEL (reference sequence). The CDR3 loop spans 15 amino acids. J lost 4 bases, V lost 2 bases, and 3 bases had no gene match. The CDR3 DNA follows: TGTGCCAGCAGCCAAACGGGACAGGGATACAATGAGCAGTTCTTC. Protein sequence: CASSQTGQGYNEQFF.

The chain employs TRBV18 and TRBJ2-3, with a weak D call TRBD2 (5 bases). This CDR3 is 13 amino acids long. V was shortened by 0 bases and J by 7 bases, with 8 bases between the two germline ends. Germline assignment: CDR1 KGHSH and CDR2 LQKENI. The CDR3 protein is CASSPPGENTQYF. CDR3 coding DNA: TGTGCCAGCTCACCACCCGGGGAAAATACGCAGTATTTT. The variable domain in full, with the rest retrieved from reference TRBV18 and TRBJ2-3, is NAGVMQNPRHLVRRRGQEARLRCSPMKGHSHVYWYRQLPEEGLKFMVYLQKENIIDESGMPKERFSAEFPKEGPSILRIQQVVRGDSAAYFCASSPPGENTQYFGPGTRLTVL.

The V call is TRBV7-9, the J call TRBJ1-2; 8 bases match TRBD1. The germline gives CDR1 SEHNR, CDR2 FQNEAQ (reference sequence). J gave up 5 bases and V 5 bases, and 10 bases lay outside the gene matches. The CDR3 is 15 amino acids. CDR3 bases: TGTGCCAGCAGCCCGAGAGGACAGGGAAGTTATGGCTACACCTTC. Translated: CASSPRGQGSYGYTF.

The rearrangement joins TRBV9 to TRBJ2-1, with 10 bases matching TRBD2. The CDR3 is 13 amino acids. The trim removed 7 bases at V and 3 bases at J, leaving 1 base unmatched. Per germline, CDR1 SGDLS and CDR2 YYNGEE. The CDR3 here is CASGTSVYNEQFF. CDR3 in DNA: TGTGCCAGCGGGACTAGCGTCTACAATGAGCAGTTCTTC.

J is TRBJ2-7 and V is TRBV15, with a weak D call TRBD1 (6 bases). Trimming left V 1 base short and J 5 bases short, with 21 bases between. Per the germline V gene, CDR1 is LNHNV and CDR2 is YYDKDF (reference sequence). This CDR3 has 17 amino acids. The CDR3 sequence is CATSRGGPDTGPDEQYF. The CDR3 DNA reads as TGTGCCACCAGCAGAGGAGGGCCCGATACAGGGCCCGACGAGCAGTACTTC. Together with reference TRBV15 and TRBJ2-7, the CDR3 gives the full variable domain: DAMVIQNPRYQVTQFGKPVTLSCSQTLNHNVMYWYQQKSSQAPKLLFHYYDKDFNNEADTPDNFQSRRPNTSFCFLDIRSPGLGDTAMYLCATSRGGPDTGPDEQYFGPGTRLTVT.

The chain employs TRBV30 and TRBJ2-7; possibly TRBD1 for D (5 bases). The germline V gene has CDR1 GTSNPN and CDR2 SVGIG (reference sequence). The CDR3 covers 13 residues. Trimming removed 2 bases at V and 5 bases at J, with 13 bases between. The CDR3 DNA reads TGTGCCTGGAGTTCAGGGCAGTATCACGAGCAGTACTTC. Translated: CAWSSGQYHEQYF.

CDR3 region: CASSQGGQKAFF. CDR3 bases: TGTGCCAGCAGCCAAGGGGGGCAGAAAGCTTTCTTT. The chain combines TRBV14 with TRBJ1-1; D may be TRBD1 (6 bases). The CDR3 length is 12 residues. V lost 1 base and J lost 9, with 9 bases in between. The germline V gene encodes CDR1 SGHDN and CDR2 FVKESK.

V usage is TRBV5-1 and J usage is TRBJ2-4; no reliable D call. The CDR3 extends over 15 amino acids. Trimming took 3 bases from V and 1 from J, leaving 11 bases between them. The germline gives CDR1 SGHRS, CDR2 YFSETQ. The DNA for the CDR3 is TGCGCCAGCAGCTCCGGATCGGTGGCCAAAAACATTCAGTACTTC. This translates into CASSSGSVAKNIQYF. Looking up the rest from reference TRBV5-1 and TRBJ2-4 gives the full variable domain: KAGVTQTPRYLIKTRGQQVTLSCSPISGHRSVSWYQQTPGQGLQFLFEYFSETQRNKGNFPGRFSGRQFSNSRSEMNVSTLELGDSALYLCASSSGSVAKNIQYFGAGTRLSVL.

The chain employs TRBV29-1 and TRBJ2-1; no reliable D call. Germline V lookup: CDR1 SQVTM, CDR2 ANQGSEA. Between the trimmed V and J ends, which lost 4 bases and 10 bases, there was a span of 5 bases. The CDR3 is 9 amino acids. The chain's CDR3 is CSVGREQFF. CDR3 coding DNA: TGCAGCGTTGGTCGAGAGCAGTTCTTC.

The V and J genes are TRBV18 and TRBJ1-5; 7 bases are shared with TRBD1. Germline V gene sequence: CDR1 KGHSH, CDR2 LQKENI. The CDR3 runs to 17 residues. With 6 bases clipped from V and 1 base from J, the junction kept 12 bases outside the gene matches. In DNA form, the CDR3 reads TGTGCCAGCTCCAACGACAGGGAACGGGGCAGCAATCAGCCCCAGCATTTT. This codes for CASSNDRERGSNQPQHF.

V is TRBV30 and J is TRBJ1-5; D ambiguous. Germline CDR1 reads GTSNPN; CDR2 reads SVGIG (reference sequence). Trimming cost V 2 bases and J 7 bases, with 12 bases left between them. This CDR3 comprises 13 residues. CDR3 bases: TGTGCCTGGAGTCCCGCGTACGCCCAGCCCCAGCATTTT. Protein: CAWSPAYAQPQHF.

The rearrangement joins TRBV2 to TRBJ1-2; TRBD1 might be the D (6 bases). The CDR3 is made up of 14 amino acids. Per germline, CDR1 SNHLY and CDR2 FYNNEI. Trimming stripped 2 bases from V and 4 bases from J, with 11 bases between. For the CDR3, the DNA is TGTGCCAGCAGTGAACAGGGGCGCAGCTATGGCTACACCTTC. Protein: CASSEQGRSYGYTF.

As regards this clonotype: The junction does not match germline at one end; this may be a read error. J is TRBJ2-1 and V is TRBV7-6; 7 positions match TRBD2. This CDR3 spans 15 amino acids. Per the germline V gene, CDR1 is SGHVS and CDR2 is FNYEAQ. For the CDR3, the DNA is TGTGCCAGCAGCTCCGGGACTACGACCTACGATGAGCAGTTCTTC. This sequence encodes CASSSGTTTYDEQFF.

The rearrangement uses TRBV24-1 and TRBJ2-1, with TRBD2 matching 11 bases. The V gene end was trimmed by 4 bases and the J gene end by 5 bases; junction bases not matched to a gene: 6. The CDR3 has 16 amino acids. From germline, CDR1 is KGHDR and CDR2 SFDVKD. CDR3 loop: CATSDSSGRVHNEQFF. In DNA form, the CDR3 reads TGTGCCACCAGTGACAGTAGCGGGAGGGTCCACAATGAGCAGTTCTTC.

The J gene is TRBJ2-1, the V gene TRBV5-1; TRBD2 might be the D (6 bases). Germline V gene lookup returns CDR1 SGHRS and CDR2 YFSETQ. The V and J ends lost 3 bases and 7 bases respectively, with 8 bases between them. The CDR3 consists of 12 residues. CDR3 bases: TGCGCCAGCAGCTCGGGAGTTAATGAGCAGTTCTTC. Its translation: CASSSGVNEQFF.

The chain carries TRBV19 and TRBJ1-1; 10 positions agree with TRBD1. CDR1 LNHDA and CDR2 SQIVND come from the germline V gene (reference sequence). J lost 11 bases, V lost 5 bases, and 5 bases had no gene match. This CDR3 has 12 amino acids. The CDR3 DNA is TGTGCCAGTAGTCAGCGACAGGGGGCGGCTTTCTTT. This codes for CASSQRQGAAFF.

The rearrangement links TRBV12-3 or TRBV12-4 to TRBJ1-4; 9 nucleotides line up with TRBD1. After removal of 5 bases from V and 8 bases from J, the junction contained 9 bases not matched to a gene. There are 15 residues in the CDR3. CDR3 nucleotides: TGTGCCAGCAGTAAGCGGGGACAGGGTGAGGAAAAACTGTTTTTT. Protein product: CASSKRGQGEEKLFF.